This T cell receptor beta chain was captured by sequencing in a study of blood T cell repertoires in COVID-19. At the level of the study: Acute-phase and convalescent COVID-19 samples originated in the United States, Italy and Spain. T cells, B-cell-depleted T cells, or PBMCs provided the cDNA or gDNA that served as material.

Per the study methods: The authors estimated nucleated cell counts from reference gene primer amplification. Some clones are missing from TCRdb's copy, which holds only in-frame ones; the method was immunoSEQ multiplex PCR. V and J calls and clone size follow that table, whereas D and trimming were derived from the DNA. The sample consists of about 62,000 clones, approximately 90% of them appearing once. CDR3 length equals 14 residues. The germline gives CDR1 KGHSH, CDR2 LQKENI. V lost 3 bases to trimming and J lost 4 bases, with 12 bases between them. What was sequenced was peripheral blood. This receptor was taken from a woman aged 80 or older with acute or convalescent COVID-19. The chain recombines TRBV18 with TRBJ1-2, with D perhaps matching TRBD1 (5 bases). The CDR3 loop is CASSPGGESYGYTF. The CDR3, as DNA: TGTGCCAGCTCACCCGGGGGGGAAAGCTATGGCTACACCTTC.